This T cell receptor beta chain comes out of a study of CD8 T cells in Susac syndrome. Overall study context: Over 5 sequenced Susac syndrome patients had clinically active disease, while 8 or 9 were in remission. Susac syndrome patients were untreated, on corticosteroids with some adding intravenous immunoglobulin, or on intravenous immunoglobulin only.

The CDR3 loop spans 14 amino acids. The V gene's germline CDR1 is SGHVS and CDR2 FQNEAQ. V gave up 1 base and J gave up 3 bases, with 7 bases separating them. RNA was extracted with the RNeasy kit, and a quantity of roughly 0.45 to 1 ug was reverse transcribed using random hexamers. Amplification of TCR beta CDR3 spanned 54 Vbeta and 13 Jbeta via immunoSEQ multiplex PCR. TCRdb analysed the immunoSEQ multiplex PCR reads with MiXCR anew, one entry per CDR3 protein. Of some 110,000 distinct CDR3 sequences listed, roughly 95% were seen once; the top ten hold less than 0.15%. It was negative isolation that provided the CD8+ and CD4+ T cells, whereas TEMRA cells were enriched by FACS.

The sequence derives from a human donor with Susac syndrome. V is TRBV7-8 and J is TRBJ2-1; D unclear. Sequencing input: CD4+ T cells from PBMCs. The CDR3 spells CASSLVTNYNEQFF. The CDR3 bases are TGTGCCAGCAGCTTAGTAACTAACTACAATGAGCAGTTCTTC.